Only a few counts were recorded for the clone carrying this T cell receptor beta chain. This specimen comes from a study of immune evolution from preneoplasia to lung adenocarcinoma. V was clipped by 11 bases and J by 4 bases; unmatched bases: 8. The CDR3 spans 14 residues. Germline V gives CDR1 SGHNT, CDR2 YENEEA. Only in-frame clones appear in the TCRdb table, and some are missing; sequencing was by immunoSEQ multiplex PCR. Among about 2,000 clones listed, 85% were seen once. The chain joins TRBV11-3 to TRBJ2-2, with TRBD2 matching over 9 bases. The source of this sequence is a person aged 60-80 years with lung adenocarcinoma. Sequenced input: FFPE adjacent normal lung tissue. CDR3 sequence reads: CACGAGGPTGELFF. For the CDR3, the DNA is TGTGCCTGCGGAGCGGGAGGCCCCACCGGGGAGCTGTTTTTT. Using reference TRBV11-3 and TRBJ2-2 for the parts outside the CDR3, the full variable domain is EAGVVQSPRYKIIEKKQPVAFWCNPISGHNTLYWYLQNLGQGPELLIRYENEEAVDDSQLPKDRFSAERLKGVDSTLKIQPAELGDSAVYLCACGAGGPTGELFFGEGSRLTVL.